A selection of T cell receptor beta chains follows, all from one sample in a study of blood T cells in healthy people across ages. TCRdb re-derived calls from the 5' RACE reads in MiXCR, one entry per CDR3 protein. The top ten clones hold approximately 20% of a sample with 600,000 to 1,000,000 distinct CDR3 sequences, roughly 64% of them seen once. What was sequenced was blood. The receptors come from a man younger than 45 in good health. CDR3s include the opening cysteine and the closing phenylalanine or tryptophan. A D gene is named only where the DNA matches it firmly. Some rows mark clone size as missing; the rest say once, few, many or name a class of expanded clone.

V gene	J gene	D gene	CDR3 length	clone size	CDR3 protein	CDR3 DNA
TRBV20-1	TRBJ2-1	TRBD1	14	NA	CSARPWGQSNEQFF	TGCAGTGCTAGACCCTGGGGACAGAGCAATGAGCAGTTCTTC
TRBV20-1	TRBJ2-1	NA	15	few	CSARDEGEGYNEQFF	TGCAGTGCTAGGGACGAGGGGGAGGGCTACAATGAGCAGTTCTTC
TRBV4-2	TRBJ2-3	TRBD1	16	few	CASSQSRQGSTDTQYF	TGTGCCAGCAGCCAGTCCCGACAGGGAAGCACAGATACGCAGTATTTT
TRBV29-1	TRBJ2-7	NA	13	once	CSVTPEVYNEQYF	TGCAGCGTTACCCCCGAGGTTTACAATGAGCAGTACTTC
TRBV7-8	TRBJ2-7	TRBD1	20	NA	CASSVRSRQTGTGVFYEQYF	TGTGCCAGCAGCGTCCGCTCGCGTCAAACCGGGACAGGGGTATTCTACGAGCAGTACTTC
TRBV20-1	TRBJ1-2	NA	12	few	CSARSGDYGYTF	TGCAGTGCTAGATCAGGGGACTATGGCTACACCTTC
TRBV20-1	TRBJ1-6	NA	16	NA	CSPVLLTSLYNSPLHF	TGCAGTCCGGTCCTCCTTACTTCTTTATATAATTCACCCCTCCACTTT
TRBV5-1	TRBJ2-5	NA	15	once	CASSFISQRQETQYF	TGCGCCAGCAGCTTTATCTCTCAGCGTCAAGAGACCCAGTACTTC
TRBV15	TRBJ2-4	NA	17	NA	CATSRDVGAGAKNIQYF	TGTGCCACCAGCAGAGATGTAGGCGCAGGGGCCAAAAACATTCAGTACTTC
TRBV5-1	TRBJ2-5	NA	15	NA	CASSLTGGHSGEQYF	TGCGCCAGCAGCTTGACCGGAGGACATTCGGGTGAGCAGTACTTC
TRBV5-6	TRBJ2-7	NA	14	NA	CASSLADYSYEQYF	TGTGCCAGCAGCTTGGCGGATTACTCCTACGAGCAGTACTTC
TRBV29-1	TRBJ2-7	NA	14	once	CSVDKTGIGYEQYF	TGCAGCGTTGACAAAACTGGGATCGGCTACGAGCAGTACTTC
TRBV7-9	TRBJ2-1	TRBD2	16	NA	CASSYRPAGGADEQFF	TGTGCCAGCAGCTACCGACCAGCGGGAGGGGCGGATGAGCAGTTCTTC
TRBV27	TRBJ2-7	NA	14	NA	CASSVIPSSYEQYF	TGTGCCAGCAGTGTCATCCCAAGTTCCTACGAGCAGTACTTC
TRBV2	TRBJ2-7	NA	14	NA	CASRGRATQVEQYF	TGTGCCAGCAGGGGACGGGCCACACAGGTCGAGCAGTACTTC
TRBV29-1	TRBJ2-4	TRBD2	15	NA	CSVRLPGLAGGRQYF	TGCAGCGTCCGATTACCGGGACTAGCTGGAGGACGGCAGTACTTC
TRBV20-1	TRBJ2-7	NA	14	NA	CSAARAPDLYEQYF	TGCAGTGCCGCCCGGGCCCCGGATCTCTACGAGCAGTACTTC
TRBV4-1	TRBJ2-1	NA	16	NA	CASSSSAVVFYNEQFF	TGCGCCAGCAGCTCCTCAGCGGTCGTGTTTTACAATGAGCAGTTCTTC
TRBV7-8	TRBJ2-3	NA	17	NA	CASSNRQTGRGTDTQYF	TGTGCCAGCAGCAATAGACAGACTGGAAGGGGGACAGATACGCAGTATTTT
TRBV3-1	TRBJ2-3	NA	15	NA	CASSQNRAPTDTQYF	TGTGCCAGCAGCCAAAACAGGGCTCCCACAGATACGCAGTATTTT
TRBV5-4	TRBJ2-7	NA	16	once	CASSAIDGQGRDEQYF	TGTGCCAGCAGCGCTATTGATGGGCAGGGAAGAGACGAGCAGTACTTC
TRBV7-9	TRBJ2-7	NA	13	few	CASSLDASYEQYF	TGTGCCAGCAGCTTAGATGCCTCCTACGAGCAGTACTTC
TRBV6-1	TRBJ1-1	NA	13	NA	CASKMTVNTEAFF	TGTGCCAGCAAGATGACAGTTAACACTGAAGCTTTCTTT
TRBV5-4	TRBJ2-7	TRBD2	16	few	CASRPGLAGISYEQYF	TGTGCCAGCAGGCCAGGACTAGCGGGAATCTCCTACGAGCAGTACTTC
TRBV29-1	TRBJ2-1	TRBD1	14	few	CSAINRDRGYEQFF	TGCAGCGCAATCAACCGGGACAGGGGGTATGAGCAGTTCTTC
TRBV20-1	TRBJ1-2	NA	13	NA	CSARDLGRGGYTF	TGCAGTGCTAGAGATCTGGGGAGAGGTGGCTACACCTTC
TRBV27	TRBJ1-6	NA	16	few	CASRTESGSYNSPLHF	TGTGCCAGCAGGACAGAAAGCGGTTCCTATAATTCACCCCTCCACTTT
TRBV20-1	TRBJ1-1	TRBD1	14	NA	CSARQGGRNTEAFF	TGCAGTGCTCGACAGGGGGGGAGGAACACTGAAGCTTTCTTT
TRBV4-1	TRBJ2-5	NA	14	NA	CASSQGDGGERGFF	TGCGCCAGCAGCCAAGGGGACGGTGGCGAGAGGGGGTTCTTC
TRBV28	TRBJ2-5	TRBD2	15	NA	CASSSTGGPGETQYF	TGTGCCAGCAGTTCGACGGGAGGGCCGGGGGAGACCCAGTACTTC
TRBV4-3	TRBJ2-7	TRBD2	15	NA	CASSQGLAGVSEQYF	TGCGCCAGCAGCCAAGGCCTAGCGGGAGTCTCCGAGCAGTACTTC